Shown below are 10 T cell receptor beta chains from a single sample sequenced in a study of cytomegalovirus exposure and HLA in healthy donors. Primers: 60 Vbeta forward and 13 Jbeta reverse. The method was immunoSEQ multiplex PCR; TCRdb's version includes in-frame clones alone and lacks a portion of them. The sample has about 140,000 clones; 75% to 85% are singletons. The source material was PBMCs. The receptors shown here come from a man aged 50-60 years in good health and CMV-seronegative.

This clone occurred once. The chain employs TRBV5-4 and TRBJ2-2, with TRBD1 matching 12 bases. The length of the CDR3 is 16 residues. CDR1 and CDR2 from the germline V gene are SGHNT and YYREEE (reference sequence). V shed 6 bases, J shed 6 bases, and the junction held 9 bases outside the gene matches. The CDR3 protein is CASNRGQGAMAGELFF. DNA for the CDR3: TGTGCCAGCAACCGGGGACAGGGGGCAATGGCCGGGGAGCTGTTTTTT.

V usage is TRBV5-1 and J usage is TRBJ1-5, with a possible D match to TRBD1 (6 bases). V dropped 0 bases and J dropped 7 bases, with 11 bases sitting between them. Germline values: CDR1 SGHRS, CDR2 YFSETQ. The CDR3 covers 14 residues. The CDR3 protein is CASSLGGGLQPQHF. In DNA form, the CDR3 reads TGCGCCAGCAGCTTGGGCGGGGGGCTACAGCCCCAGCATTTT.

The V and J genes are TRBV6-1 and TRBJ1-2; 7 positions match TRBD1. V lost 4 bases, J lost 6 bases, and 11 bases stayed unmatched. Per the germline V gene, CDR1 is MNHNS and CDR2 is SASEGT. This CDR3 comprises 15 residues. The CDR3 loop reads CASSGETGLRHGYTF. In DNA, the CDR3 is TGTGCCAGCAGTGGCGAGACAGGGTTGCGCCATGGCTACACCTTC.

The V call is TRBV7-9, the J call TRBJ2-3; 7 bases are a match to TRBD2. J gave up 2 bases and V 5 bases, and 13 bases lay outside the gene matches. CDR1 and CDR2 (germline): SEHNR, FQNEAQ (reference sequence). The CDR3 has 17 residues. In DNA form, the CDR3 reads TGTGCCAGCAGCCGGATGGCCCCAGCGGGGACCACAGATACGCAGTATTTT. It specifies CASSRMAPAGTTDTQYF.

This clone was observed a few times. The V call is TRBV2, the J call TRBJ1-1; D not certain. This CDR3 is built from 11 residues. Germline lookup yields CDR1 SNHLY and CDR2 FYNNEI. The germline V and J ends were trimmed by 4 bases and 5 bases, with 5 bases remaining between them. CDR3 nucleotides: TGTGCCAGCAGTGTAATAACTGAAGCTTTCTTT. The encoded protein is CASSVITEAFF. Together with reference TRBV2 and TRBJ1-1, the CDR3 gives the full variable domain: EPEVTQTPSHQVTQMGQEVILRCVPISNHLYFYWYRQILGQKVEFLVSFYNNEISEKSEIFDDQFSVERPDGSNFTLKIRSTKLEDSAMYFCASSVITEAFFGQGTRLTVV.

The V gene is TRBV7-3, the J gene TRBJ1-1; 9 bases fit TRBD1. Germline CDR1 and CDR2: SGHTA and FQGTGA. V gave up 6 bases and J gave up 1 base; unmatched junction bases: 12. The CDR3 totals 17 residues. CDR3 bases: TGTGCCAGCAGACCTACAGGGGGCGTGGGGCAGAACACTGAAGCTTTCTTT. This codes for CASRPTGGVGQNTEAFF.

This rearrangement joins TRBV18 to TRBJ1-1, with 7 bases that match TRBD1. From germline, CDR1 is KGHSH and CDR2 LQKENI. J gave up 5 bases and V 4 bases, and 4 bases lay outside the gene matches. The CDR3 is 13 amino acids. This CDR3 is CASSLQGLTEAFF. In DNA, the CDR3 is TGTGCCAGCTCACTACAGGGGCTAACTGAAGCTTTCTTT.

The V call is TRBV30, the J call TRBJ1-3; D ambiguous. The V and J ends lost 4 bases and 4 bases respectively, with 11 bases between them. Germline V gives CDR1 GTSNPN, CDR2 SVGIG (reference sequence). This CDR3 spans 13 amino acids. The CDR3 DNA reads TGTGCCTGGAATGAGGGCGTCGGAAACACCATATATTTT. This gives the protein CAWNEGVGNTIYF.

This clone was picked up one time. The J gene is TRBJ2-5, the V gene TRBV7-2, with 11 bases aligning to TRBD2. Per germline, CDR1 SGHTA and CDR2 FQGNSA. The junction had 1 base not matched to a gene; V was cut back by 4 bases and J by 3 bases. The CDR3 is 14 amino acids. CDR3 protein: CASSWGLAEETQYF. Here the CDR3 DNA reads TGTGCCAGCAGCTGGGGACTAGCGGAAGAGACCCAGTACTTC.

In DNA, the CDR3 is TGCAGCGCCTGGACAGGGGAGCTGTTTTTT. Its translation: CSAWTGELFF. The rearrangement uses TRBV29-1 and TRBJ2-2; D is possibly TRBD1 (5 bases). The ends were cut back, 7 bases at V and 8 bases at J, with 8 bases in the middle. CDR3 length: 10 amino acids. Per germline, CDR1 SQVTM and CDR2 ANQGSEA.